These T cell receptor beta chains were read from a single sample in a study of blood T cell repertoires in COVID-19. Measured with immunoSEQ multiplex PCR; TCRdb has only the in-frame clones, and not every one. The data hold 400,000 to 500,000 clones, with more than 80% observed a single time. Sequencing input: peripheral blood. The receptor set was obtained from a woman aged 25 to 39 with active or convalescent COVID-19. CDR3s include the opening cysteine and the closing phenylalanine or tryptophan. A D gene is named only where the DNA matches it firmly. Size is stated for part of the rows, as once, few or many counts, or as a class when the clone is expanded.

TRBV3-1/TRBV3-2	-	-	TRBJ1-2	CASSSASGVGYGYTF	TGTGCCAGCAGCTCCGCGTCGGGGGTAGGCTATGGCTACACCTTC
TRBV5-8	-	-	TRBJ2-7	CASSLDSAGYPYEQYF	TGTGCCAGCAGCTTGGATTCGGCAGGGTATCCCTACGAGCAGTACTTC
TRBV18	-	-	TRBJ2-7	CASSTGSRDSYEQYF	TGTGCCAGCTCAACGGGAAGCCGGGACTCCTACGAGCAGTACTTC
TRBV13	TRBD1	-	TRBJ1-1	CASSTTGELLEAFF	TGTGCCAGCAGCACGACAGGGGAGCTGCTAGAAGCTTTCTTT
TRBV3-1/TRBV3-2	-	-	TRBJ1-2	CASTPGRASPRGYTF	TGTGCCAGCACCCCCGGCAGGGCTTCGCCAAGAGGCTACACCTTC
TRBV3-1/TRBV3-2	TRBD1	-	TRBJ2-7	CASQGDYEQYF	TGTGCCAGCCAGGGGGACTACGAGCAGTACTTC
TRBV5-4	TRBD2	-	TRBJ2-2	CASSRGGVTSGNTGELFF	TGTGCCAGCAGTCGAGGGGGCGTGACTAGCGGAAACACCGGGGAGCTGTTTTTT
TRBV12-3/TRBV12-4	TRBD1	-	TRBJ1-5	CASSQGGNQPQHF	TGTGCCAGCAGTCAGGGGGGAAATCAGCCCCAGCATTTT
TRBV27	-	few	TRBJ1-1	CASSLYSYTEAFF	TGTGCCAGCAGTTTATACTCGTACACTGAAGCTTTCTTT
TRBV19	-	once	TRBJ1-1	CASSGRGTEAFF	TGTGCCAGTAGTGGCCGGGGCACTGAAGCTTTCTTT
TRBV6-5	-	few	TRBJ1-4	CASRGPTNEKLFF	TGTGCCAGCAGGGGCCCAACTAATGAAAAACTGTTTTTT
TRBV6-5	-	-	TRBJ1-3	CATRDNGNTIYF	TGTGCCACCCGGGACAATGGAAACACCATATATTTT
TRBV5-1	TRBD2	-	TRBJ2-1	CASSPSGGGYNEQFF	TGCGCCAGCAGCCCGAGTGGGGGGGGCTACAATGAGCAGTTCTTC
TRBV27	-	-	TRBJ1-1	CASSLSLRTEAFF	TGTGCCAGCAGTTTATCGTTGCGGACTGAAGCTTTCTTT
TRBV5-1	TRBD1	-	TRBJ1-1	CASSGRQGMNTEAFF	TGCGCCAGCAGCGGACGACAGGGCATGAACACTGAAGCTTTCTTT
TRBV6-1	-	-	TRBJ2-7	CASSESFLYEQYF	TGTGCCAGCAGTGAGAGCTTTCTCTACGAGCAGTACTTC
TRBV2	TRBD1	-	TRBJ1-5	CASRQDRAQPQHF	TGTGCCAGCAGGCAGGACAGGGCCCAGCCCCAGCATTTT